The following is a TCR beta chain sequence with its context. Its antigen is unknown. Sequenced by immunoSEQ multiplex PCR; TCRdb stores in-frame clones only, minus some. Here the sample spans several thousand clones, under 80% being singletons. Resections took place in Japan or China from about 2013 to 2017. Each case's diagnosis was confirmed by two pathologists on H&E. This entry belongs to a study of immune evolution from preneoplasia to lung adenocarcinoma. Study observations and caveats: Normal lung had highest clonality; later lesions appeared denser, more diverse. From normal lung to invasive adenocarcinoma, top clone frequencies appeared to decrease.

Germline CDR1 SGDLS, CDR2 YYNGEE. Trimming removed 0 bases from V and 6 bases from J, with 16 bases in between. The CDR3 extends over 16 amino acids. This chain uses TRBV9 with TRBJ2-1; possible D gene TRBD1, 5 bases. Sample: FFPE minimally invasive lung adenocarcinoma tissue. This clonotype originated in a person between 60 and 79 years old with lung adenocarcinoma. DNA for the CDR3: TGTGCCAGCAGCGTAGTGGTTCAGGGATTGGGCAATGAGCAGTTCTTC. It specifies CASSVVVQGLGNEQFF.